Listed here are 23 T cell receptor beta chains from one sample, sequenced in a study of blood T cell repertoires in COVID-19. Generated by immunoSEQ multiplex PCR, the TCRdb table keeps only in-frame clones and is missing some. Of under 350,000 clones in the sample, 85% to 90% were seen once. Material: peripheral blood. Receptors originate from a human donor in a cohort sampled during active COVID-19.

The chain has TRBV19 and TRBJ2-2; possibly TRBD1 for D (6 bases). Between the trimmed V and J ends, which lost 4 bases and 6 bases, there was a span of 9 bases. Germline CDR1 is LNHDA and CDR2 is SQIVND (reference sequence). This CDR3 has 13 amino acids. The CDR3 loop reads CASSRTAPGELFF. In DNA, the CDR3 is TGTGCCAGTAGTAGGACAGCCCCCGGGGAGCTGTTTTTT. The full variable domain, rest sourced from reference TRBV19 and TRBJ2-2, is DGGITQSPKYLFRKEGQNVTLSCEQNLNHDAMYWYRQDPGQGLRLIYYSQIVNDFQKGDIAEGYSVSREKKESFPLTVTSAQKNPTAFYLCASSRTAPGELFFGEGSRLTVL.

The chain combines TRBV5-1 with TRBJ2-1, with D perhaps matching TRBD1 (6 bases). Trimming removed 2 bases at V and 3 bases at J, with 12 bases between. This CDR3 has 15 amino acids. CDR1 and CDR2 from the germline V gene are SGHRS and YFSETQ. The CDR3 here is CASSLYGQIYNEQFF. CDR3 nucleotides: TGCGCCAGCAGCTTATACGGACAGATCTACAATGAGCAGTTCTTC.

This chain joins TRBV12-3 or TRBV12-4 and TRBJ1-1; 8 bases match TRBD1. The CDR3 extends over 13 amino acids. Germline trimming cut 6 bases from V and 9 bases from J; bases unmatched to any gene: 9. In DNA form, the CDR3 reads TGTGCCAGCAGGACAGGGGTGGGAACTAAAGCTTTCTTT. It yields the protein CASRTGVGTKAFF.

The rearrangement joins TRBV24-1 to TRBJ2-2, with TRBD2 identical over 9 bases. Germline V lookup: CDR1 KGHDR, CDR2 SFDVKD. The CDR3 extends over 15 amino acids. J lost 5 bases, V lost 9 bases, and 9 bases had no gene match. This CDR3 reads CATRNKAGGTGELFF. The CDR3 bases are TGTGCCACCCGTAATAAAGCGGGAGGAACCGGGGAGCTGTTTTTT.

This chain links TRBV2 with TRBJ2-1, with 8 nucleotides matching TRBD1. Germline lookup yields CDR1 SNHLY and CDR2 FYNNEI. The CDR3 has 16 amino acids. With 6 bases clipped from V and 3 bases from J, the junction kept 10 bases outside the gene matches. For the CDR3, the DNA is TGTGCCAGCAGCGACCTCCAGGGGGCCGGCTACAATGAGCAGTTCTTC. Its protein product is CASSDLQGAGYNEQFF.

As for this clone: Other DNA sequences of this sample code for an identical CDR3. The chain links TRBV18 to TRBJ2-2; D is undetermined. Germline CDR1 and CDR2: KGHSH and LQKENI. CDR3 length: 12 residues. Trimming removed 3 bases at V and 4 bases at J, with 3 bases between. In DNA form, the CDR3 reads TGTGCCAGCTCACCTCTCACCGGGGAGCTGTTTTTT. Its translation is CASSPLTGELFF.

This clone showed up just a few times. The chain carries TRBV28 and TRBJ1-4, with 9 bases lining up with TRBD1. This CDR3 has 12 residues. V gave up 9 bases and J gave up 7 bases; unmatched junction bases: 3. CDR1 is MDHEN and CDR2 is SYDVKM in the germline V gene. The CDR3 region is CASGQGSEKLFF. The CDR3 DNA sequence: TGTGCCAGTGGACAGGGGAGTGAAAAACTGTTTTTT.

The CDR3 region has the DNA TGTGCCAGCAACAGGGCCCCCAATGAAAAACTGTTTTTT. Translated: CASNRAPNEKLFF. The chain is built from TRBV12-3 or TRBV12-4 and TRBJ1-4, with D possibly matching TRBD1 (6 bases). V was pared by 7 bases and J by 5 bases, with 11 bases between. The CDR3 totals 13 residues.

The V gene is TRBV3-1 (or the pseudogene TRBV3-2), the J gene TRBJ2-7; 7 bases fit TRBD2. Trimming cost V 1 base and J 3 bases; bases outside gene matches: 6. Germline assignment: CDR1 LGHDT and CDR2 YNNKEL (reference sequence). This CDR3 is built from 15 residues. CDR3 DNA sequence: TGTGCCAGCAGCCAAGCGCATGGCGGGAGCTACGAGCAGTACTTC. Translated: CASSQAHGGSYEQYF.

The chain links TRBV28 to TRBJ2-7; TRBD2 matches 14 bases. CDR1 and CDR2 (germline): MDHEN, SYDVKM. The CDR3 consists of 15 residues. The junction had 5 bases not matched to a gene; V was cut back by 5 bases and J by 5 bases. The CDR3 nucleotides read TGTGCCAGCAGTGGGACTAGCGGGAGTTCAAACGAGCAGTACTTC. Translated, it gives CASSGTSGSSNEQYF.

V usage is TRBV7-6 and J usage is TRBJ2-3, with 9 bases lining up with TRBD2. V shed 0 bases, J shed 2 bases, and the junction held 15 bases outside the gene matches. CDR3 length: 20 residues. Germline-derived CDR1 and CDR2 are SGHVS and FNYEAQ. The CDR3 protein is CASSLAPGASGAPNTDTQYF. In DNA, the CDR3 is TGTGCCAGCAGCTTAGCGCCGGGCGCTAGCGGGGCCCCTAACACAGATACGCAGTATTTT.

CDR3 protein: CASSQGLLAGGGTDTQYF. CDR3 bases: TGCGCCAGCAGCCAAGGTCTACTAGCGGGAGGGGGCACAGATACGCAGTATTTT. This chain joins TRBV4-1 and TRBJ2-3; TRBD2 aligns across 13 bases. The germline V gene encodes CDR1 MGHRA and CDR2 YSYEKL. The trim removed 1 base at V and 1 base at J, leaving 5 bases unmatched. This CDR3 is 18 amino acids long.

J is TRBJ2-2 and V is TRBV5-1, with D tentatively TRBD2 (6 bases). V gave up 7 bases and J gave up 5 bases, with 18 bases separating them. The CDR3 length is 15 residues. CDR1 and CDR2 (germline): SGHRS, YFSETQ. The CDR3 region has the DNA TGCGCCAGCGGAAGGGGCGGGAAGGATACCGGGGAGCTGTTTTTT. Translated: CASGRGGKDTGELFF.

This clone appeared a single time. J is TRBJ1-5 and V is TRBV19; a possible D gene is TRBD1 (6 bases). This CDR3 has 12 amino acids. The V gene's germline CDR1 is LNHDA and CDR2 SQIVND (reference sequence). Trimming cost V 7 bases and J 4 bases, with 8 bases left between them. The CDR3 sequence is CASTGQNQPQHF. The CDR3 region has the DNA TGTGCCAGTACCGGACAGAATCAGCCCCAGCATTTT.

This clone was counted between two and nine times. This chain joins TRBV27 and TRBJ1-5, with TRBD1 identical over 8 bases. The germline CDR1 and CDR2 sequences are MNHEY and SMNVEV (reference sequence). The CDR3 loop spans 15 amino acids. The ends lost 5 bases at V and 4 bases at J; junction bases unmatched: 7. Here the CDR3 reads CASSTRGLGNQPQHF. CDR3 in DNA: TGTGCCAGCAGTACCAGGGGGCTTGGTAATCAGCCCCAGCATTTT.

This sequence joins TRBV21-1 and TRBJ2-2; TRBD1 reflects the table's D call only, with no check against the DNA. TRBV21-1 corresponds to a pseudogene. This CDR3 spans 18 amino acids. The CDR3 sequence is CASSKRSRGNLDTGELFF. CDR3 DNA sequence: TGTGCCAGCAGCAAACGGTCCAGGGGGAATTTGGACACCGGGGAGCTGTTTTTT.

Points on this clone: The same CDR3 is also encoded by other DNA sequences in this sample. The chain joins TRBV5-1 to TRBJ2-1; 7 nucleotides align to TRBD1. Germline lookup yields CDR1 SGHRS and CDR2 YFSETQ. Trimming at V came to 0 bases and at J to 0 bases, leaving 3 bases not matched to a gene. The CDR3 is 16 amino acids. CDR3 nucleotide sequence: TGCGCCAGCAGCTTGGCCACAGGGGTCTCCTACAATGAGCAGTTCTTC. This gives the protein CASSLATGVSYNEQFF.

With regard to this clone: The conserved closing phenylalanine or tryptophan is absent in this CDR3, likely reflecting a read error. The DNA is omitted, as the CDR3 cannot be located on it reliably, and the CDR3 follows TCRdb's listing. The chain uses TRBV5-4 and TRBJ1-2. Counting both end residues, the CDR3 totals 12 amino acids. Germline CDR1 reads SGHNT; CDR2 reads YYREEE (reference sequence). The CDR3 spells CASSLVDGGAIT.

This chain joins TRBV7-2 and TRBJ2-5; the D is unclear. The CDR3 length is 15 residues. V was clipped by 0 bases and J by 5 bases, with 13 bases between them. Germline values: CDR1 SGHTA, CDR2 FQGNSA. CDR3 loop: CASSLAGSFGETQYF. CDR3 nucleotide sequence: TGTGCCAGCAGCTTAGCTGGTAGCTTTGGGGAGACCCAGTACTTC.

The chain is built from TRBV6-6 and TRBJ1-5; D remains ambiguous. Germline lookup yields CDR1 MNHNY and CDR2 SVGAGI (reference sequence). The CDR3 extends over 15 amino acids. The ends were cut back, 7 bases at V and 6 bases at J, with 19 bases in the middle. The CDR3: CASNLLMAGGQPQHF. CDR3 coding DNA: TGTGCCAGCAACCTACTAATGGCGGGAGGTCAGCCCCAGCATTTT.

The V call is TRBV4-2, the J call TRBJ2-5; 12 bases fit TRBD2. The CDR3 is 17 amino acids. Germline values: CDR1 LGHNA, CDR2 YNFKEQ. The junction had 6 bases not matched to a gene; V was cut back by 1 base and J by 3 bases. The CDR3 region is CASSQVTSGSREETQYF. The CDR3 coding sequence is TGTGCCAGCAGCCAAGTGACTAGCGGGAGTCGGGAAGAGACCCAGTACTTC.

The rearrangement links TRBV4-1 to TRBJ2-6, with TRBD2 matching over 7 bases. V was pared by 1 base and J by 0 bases, with 6 bases of the junction left unmatched. CDR1 is MGHRA and CDR2 is YSYEKL in the germline V gene. The CDR3 consists of 18 residues. The CDR3 protein is CASSQGEGFFSGANVLTF. The DNA of the CDR3 is TGCGCCAGCAGCCAAGGGGAGGGTTTCTTCTCTGGGGCCAACGTCCTGACTTTC.

This sequence joins TRBV18 and TRBJ2-5, with D possibly TRBD2 on 6 matching bases. V lost 0 bases to trimming and J lost 5 bases, with 13 bases between them. Germline CDR1 reads KGHSH; CDR2 reads LQKENI. This CDR3 is built from 15 residues. The CDR3 loop is CASSPPEGAGETQYF. As DNA, the CDR3 is TGTGCCAGCTCACCACCGGAAGGGGCGGGGGAGACCCAGTACTTC.